Shown below are 21 T cell receptor beta chains from a single sample sequenced in a study of OX40 agonist ivuxolimab in advanced cancers. TCRdb's copy holds only in-frame clones and misses some; the assay was immunoSEQ multiplex PCR. The sample lists some 70,000 clones; around 90% were seen once. The source material was CD4+ or CD8+ T cells sorted from blood, sampled in a trial of the OX40 agonist ivuxolimab. These receptors were collected from an adult with an advanced solid tumor such as melanoma, head and neck, liver or kidney cancer.

The rearrangement uses TRBV27 and TRBJ2-7; TRBD2 agrees at 7 bases. J lost 5 bases, V lost 2 bases, and 3 bases had no gene match. Looked up from germline, CDR1 is MNHEY and CDR2 is SMNVEV (reference sequence). The CDR3 length is 13 residues. This chain's CDR3 is CASSLREGDEQYF. The CDR3 bases are TGTGCCAGCAGTTTAAGGGAGGGCGACGAGCAGTACTTC.

The chain joins TRBV13 to TRBJ2-3; 9 nucleotides line up with TRBD1. Unmatched junction bases numbered 8, after V lost 5 bases and J lost 2 bases. The CDR3 is 16 residues long. The germline V gene encodes CDR1 PRHDT and CDR2 FYEKMQ (reference sequence). The CDR3 nucleotides read TGTGCCAGCAGCAGGGGGACAGGGAGGTACACAGATACGCAGTATTTT. Protein: CASSRGTGRYTDTQYF.

The chain recombines TRBV7-8 with TRBJ1-6; TRBD1 might be the D (6 bases). Germline-derived CDR1 and CDR2 are SGHVS and FQNEAQ. V lost 1 base to trimming and J lost 7 bases, with 11 bases between them. This CDR3 is 15 amino acids long. CDR3 DNA sequence: TGTGCCAGCAGCTTAGTACAGGGCGTAAATTCACCCCTCCACTTT. Its translation is CASSLVQGVNSPLHF.

The DNA for the CDR3 is TGTGCCAGCAGTGAAGTCTTGGCAGTCCTTAATTCACCCCTCCACTTT. It is translated as CASSEVLAVLNSPLHF. The chain has TRBV6-1 and TRBJ1-6; no definite D call. The CDR3 contains 16 residues. CDR1 is MNHNS and CDR2 is SASEGT in the germline V gene. Trimming stripped 1 base from V and 6 bases from J, with 13 bases between.

This chain joins TRBV2 and TRBJ1-5, with D perhaps TRBD1 (6 bases). The CDR3 is made up of 14 amino acids. Trimming pared 6 bases from V and 8 bases from J, leaving 17 bases between. The germline gives CDR1 SNHLY, CDR2 FYNNEI. This CDR3 reads CASRGRGGLEPQHF. The CDR3 nucleotides read TGTGCCAGCAGGGGCAGGGGAGGGTTAGAGCCCCAGCATTTT. Full variable domain (outside the CDR3, taken from reference TRBV2 and TRBJ1-5): EPEVTQTPSHQVTQMGQEVILRCVPISNHLYFYWYRQILGQKVEFLVSFYNNEISEKSEIFDDQFSVERPDGSNFTLKIRSTKLEDSAMYFCASRGRGGLEPQHFGDGTRLSIL.

The chain carries TRBV27 and TRBJ2-7; 9 nucleotides match TRBD1. The CDR3 extends over 14 amino acids. V lost 6 bases to trimming and J lost 9 bases; unmatched junction nucleotides: 12. In germline, CDR1 is MNHEY, CDR2 SMNVEV (reference sequence). CDR3 nucleotide sequence: TGTGCCAGCAGCCTGGACAGGGGCGGTTCGGTGCAGTACTTC. Encoded protein: CASSLDRGGSVQYF.

This chain uses TRBV6-1 with TRBJ1-1; maybe TRBD1 (6 bases). With 3 bases removed from V and 0 bases from J, the gap between germline ends came to 8 bases. The CDR3 consists of 14 residues. The germline CDR1 and CDR2 sequences are MNHNS and SASEGT. The CDR3, as DNA: TGTGCCAGCAGTGAGAACAGGGTGAACACTGAAGCTTTCTTT. Amino acid sequence: CASSENRVNTEAFF.

The chain links TRBV7-6 to TRBJ1-3, with 11 bases lining up with TRBD1. V shed 1 base, J shed 1 base, and the junction held 3 bases outside the gene matches. This CDR3 spans 17 amino acids. CDR1 is SGHVS and CDR2 is FNYEAQ in the germline V gene. CDR3 nucleotide sequence: TGTGCCAGCAGCTTAGGACGGGACAGGGGGTCTGGAAACACCATATATTTT. Protein: CASSLGRDRGSGNTIYF. Filled out from reference TRBV7-6 and TRBJ1-3, the complete variable domain reads GAGVSQSPRYKVTKRGQDVALRCDPISGHVSLYWYRQALGQGPEFLTYFNYEAQQDKSGLPNDRFSAERPEGSISTLTIQRTEQRDSAMYRCASSLGRDRGSGNTIYFGEGSWLTVV.

The rearrangement links TRBV5-1 to TRBJ2-5; 9 positions agree with TRBD2. Looked up from germline, CDR1 is SGHRS and CDR2 is YFSETQ. The V gene end was trimmed by 4 bases and the J gene end by 1 base; junction bases not matched to a gene: 2. CDR3 size: 14 residues. The DNA of the CDR3 is TGCGCCAGCAGCCCTAGCGGGGTCCAAGAGACCCAGTACTTC. Translation gives CASSPSGVQETQYF.

The gene calls are TRBV2 and TRBJ2-3, with D perhaps TRBD2 (5 bases). Germline CDR1 is SNHLY and CDR2 is FYNNEI. Trimming pared 6 bases from V and 0 bases from J, leaving 22 bases between. This CDR3 region has 18 residues. DNA for the CDR3: TGTGCCAGCAGCGAAATATCATTGAGGGTAATGAGCACAGATACGCAGTATTTT. This gives the protein CASSEISLRVMSTDTQYF.

The rearrangement joins TRBV6-6 to TRBJ2-3, with D unresolved. The CDR3 has 12 residues. The V gene's germline CDR1 is MNHNY and CDR2 SVGAGI (reference sequence). The V gene lost 0 bases and the J gene lost 4 bases, with 2 bases spanning the gap. DNA of the CDR3: TGTGCCAGCAGTTACTCGCCAGATACGCAGTATTTT. This translates into CASSYSPDTQYF.

The rearrangement links TRBV6-1 to TRBJ2-2; 7 positions agree with TRBD2. V dropped 7 bases and J dropped 9; count of bases not matched to a gene: 8. Germline V lookup: CDR1 MNHNS, CDR2 SASEGT. The CDR3 has 13 residues. The CDR3 is CASKGEGTRELFF. The DNA of the CDR3 is TGTGCCAGCAAAGGGGAGGGAACTAGGGAGCTGTTTTTT.

The chain carries TRBV30 and TRBJ2-3, with 8 bases matching TRBD2. The CDR3 runs to 15 residues. Looked up from germline, CDR1 is GTSNPN and CDR2 is SVGIG (reference sequence). CDR3 nucleotides: TGTGCTGACACCCCTGGCCTAGCGGGTGGAGATACGCAGTATTTT. Its protein is CADTPGLAGGDTQYF. Looking up the rest from reference TRBV30 and TRBJ2-3 gives the full variable domain: SQTIHQWPATLVQPVGSPLSLECTVEGTSNPNLYWYRQAAGRGLQLLFYSVGIGQISSEVPQNLSASRPQDRQFILSSKKLLLSDSGFYLCADTPGLAGGDTQYFGPGTRLTVL.

For the CDR3, the DNA is TGTGCCAGCAGCCGACAGGCAAAGAACACCGGGGAGCTGTTTTTT. Protein sequence: CASSRQAKNTGELFF. The rearrangement joins TRBV7-2 to TRBJ2-2; TRBD1 might be the D (6 bases). The V gene lost 5 bases and the J gene lost 1 base, with 11 bases spanning the gap. CDR3 length equals 15 residues. Per the germline V gene, CDR1 is SGHTA and CDR2 is FQGNSA.

The chain is built from TRBV18 and TRBJ1-1; D ambiguous. V lost 3 bases and J 6 bases, leaving 11 bases between the germline ends. Per the germline V gene, CDR1 is KGHSH and CDR2 is LQKENI. The CDR3 contains 13 residues. The DNA for the CDR3 is TGTGCCAGCTCACCTGGGGTCCGGGCTGAAGCTTTCTTT. Its translation is CASSPGVRAEAFF.

The genes are TRBV25-1 and TRBJ2-7; D is possibly TRBD1 (5 bases). Per the germline V gene, CDR1 is MGHDK and CDR2 is SYGVNS. The CDR3 totals 12 residues. Trimming pared 8 bases from V and 0 bases from J, leaving 8 bases between. The CDR3 DNA reads as TGTGCCAGCCGACAGTACTCCTACGAGCAGTACTTC. Amino acid sequence: CASRQYSYEQYF.

This clone has just one count. V is TRBV30 and J is TRBJ2-3, with 9 bases identical to TRBD1. The CDR3 has 14 amino acids. Germline loops: CDR1 GTSNPN, CDR2 SVGIG (reference sequence). V shed 2 bases, J shed 6 bases, and the junction held 6 bases outside the gene matches. The chain's CDR3 is CAWSRQGGADTQYF. In DNA form, the CDR3 reads TGTGCCTGGAGTCGACAGGGGGGGGCGGATACGCAGTATTTT.

The chain links TRBV4-1 to TRBJ1-4; 8 bases are shared with TRBD1. This CDR3 comprises 15 residues. V shed 1 base and J 3 bases; nucleotides not matched to a gene: 1. The V gene's germline CDR1 is MGHRA and CDR2 YSYEKL. The CDR3: CASSQVTGANEKLFF. The CDR3 nucleotides read TGCGCCAGCAGCCAAGTGACAGGGGCTAATGAAAAACTGTTTTTT.

The chain uses TRBV30 and TRBJ1-5, with 9 positions matching TRBD1. Germline-derived CDR1 and CDR2 are GTSNPN and SVGIG (reference sequence). There are 14 residues in the CDR3. V lost 5 bases to trimming and J lost 7 bases; unmatched junction nucleotides: 9. Written as DNA, the CDR3 is TGTGCCTGGTCGGGACAGGGCGGTGGCCAGCCCCAGCATTTT. Amino acids: CAWSGQGGGQPQHF.

The chain recombines TRBV4-2 with TRBJ2-4; 9 nucleotides match TRBD1. Per germline, CDR1 LGHNA and CDR2 YNFKEQ. V shed 1 base and J 8 bases; nucleotides not matched to a gene: 6. The CDR3 contains 15 residues. CDR3 DNA: TGTGCCAGCAGCCAAGGGGACAGGGAGGGTGACATTCAGTACTTC. It encodes CASSQGDREGDIQYF.

Only a few counts were recorded for this clone. The genes are TRBV11-3 and TRBJ2-1; D call uncertain. The CDR3 is 12 amino acids. Between the trimmed V and J ends, which lost 6 bases and 5 bases, there was a span of 8 bases. Germline CDR1 and CDR2: SGHNT and YENEEA. The CDR3 loop is CASRQSHNEQFF. The CDR3 coding sequence is TGTGCCAGCAGACAATCCCACAATGAGCAGTTCTTC.